This T cell receptor beta chain was documented in a study of blood T cell repertoires in COVID-19. The CDR3 runs 10 residues. Trimming took off 9 bases at V and 8 bases at J, with 7 bases between the two ends. Germline V gene data show CDR1 as LNHNV and CDR2 as YYDKDF (reference sequence). Assay: immunoSEQ multiplex PCR; the TCRdb copy retains only in-frame clones and omits some. The data show 140,000 to 150,000 clones, roughly 89% seen once. The material sequenced was peripheral blood. The genes are TRBV15 and TRBJ1-4, with TRBD1 as a possible D gene (6 bases). This TCR came from a woman in her 50s with active or convalescent COVID-19. The CDR3 region has the DNA TGTGCCACGAGGGGGGAAAAACTGTTTTTT. Translation gives CATRGEKLFF.